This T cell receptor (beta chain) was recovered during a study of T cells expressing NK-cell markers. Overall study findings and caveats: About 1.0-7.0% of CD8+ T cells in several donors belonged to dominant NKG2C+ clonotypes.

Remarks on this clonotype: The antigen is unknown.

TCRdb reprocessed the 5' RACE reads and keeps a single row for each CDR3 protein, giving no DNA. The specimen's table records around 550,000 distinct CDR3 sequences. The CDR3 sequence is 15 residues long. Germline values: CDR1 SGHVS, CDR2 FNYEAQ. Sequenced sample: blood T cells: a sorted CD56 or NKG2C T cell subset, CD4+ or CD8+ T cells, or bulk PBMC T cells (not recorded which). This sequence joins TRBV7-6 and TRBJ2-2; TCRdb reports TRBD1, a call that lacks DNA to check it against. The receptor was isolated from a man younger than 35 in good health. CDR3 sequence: CASRPGQANAGELFF. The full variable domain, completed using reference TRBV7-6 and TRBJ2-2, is GAGVSQSPRYKVTKRGQDVALRCDPISGHVSLYWYRQALGQGPEFLTYFNYEAQQDKSGLPNDRFSAERPEGSISTLTIQRTEQRDSAMYRCASRPGQANAGELFFGEGSRLTVL.